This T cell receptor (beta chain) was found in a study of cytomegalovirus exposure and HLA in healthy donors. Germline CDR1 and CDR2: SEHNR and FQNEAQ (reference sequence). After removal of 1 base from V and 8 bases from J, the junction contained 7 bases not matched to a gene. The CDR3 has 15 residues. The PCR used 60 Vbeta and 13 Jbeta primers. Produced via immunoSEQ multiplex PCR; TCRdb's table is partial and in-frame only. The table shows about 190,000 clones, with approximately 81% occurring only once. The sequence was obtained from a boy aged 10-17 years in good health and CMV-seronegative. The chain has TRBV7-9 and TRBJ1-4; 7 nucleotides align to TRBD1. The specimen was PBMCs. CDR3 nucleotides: TGTGCCAGCAGCTTAGGGTACGAGGGGGCGGAAAAACTGTTTTTT. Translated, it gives CASSLGYEGAEKLFF.